Sequencing of this T cell receptor (beta chain) was carried out in a study of long-term antiretroviral therapy in people with HIV. Each donor provided at least one pre-ART PBMC sample and at least two post-ART PBMC samples. Study findings and constraints: Post-ART diversity increased but stayed below transplant donor controls. HIV repertoires covered narrower CDR3 length ranges than controls did. Blood obtained between about 2003 and 2018 may reflect older ART regimens.

The germline gives CDR1 SNHLY, CDR2 FYNNEI. The CDR3 is made up of 11 amino acids. Trimming took off 4 bases at V and 8 bases at J, with 9 bases between the two ends. Survey level was the resolution at which the v3.0 immunoSEQ assay ran. Sequencing was performed with immunoSEQ multiplex PCR; in TCRdb, only in-frame clones are kept and a portion is missing. This sample has tens of thousands of clones, with around 83% found just once. This clone was counted between two and nine times. Its antigen remains unknown. Sequencing used unsorted PBMCs, obtained roughly 2.9 years before starting antiretroviral therapy. This clonotype originated in a woman in her thirties with HIV. This chain uses TRBV2 with TRBJ2-7, with D unresolved. The CDR3 DNA follows: TGTGCCAGCAGTGCTGAAGGGAAGCAGTACGTC. As protein: CASSAEGKQYV.